The 19 T cell receptor beta chains below come from one sample, sequenced in a study of identical twins. TCRdb reanalysed the 5' RACE reads using MiXCR and keeps one entry per CDR3 protein. The sample comprises 250,000 or so distinct CDR3 sequences, roughly 7% of which are singletons, and approximately 3.6% rests with the top ten. The same data also went into a second study, on yellow fever vaccine responses in identical twins.

Sequenced: memory (CD45RO+) T cells sorted from blood. The receptor source for this set is a woman aged 18-29 years in good health.

The chain uses TRBV5-4 and TRBJ2-7, with TRBD1 matching 8 bases. Germline V gives CDR1 SGHNT, CDR2 YYREEE (reference sequence). V lost 3 bases and J lost 7; bases outside the gene matches: 15. The CDR3 length is 16 residues. The CDR3 is CASSSGTGGVSREQYF. CDR3 sequence (DNA): TGTGCCAGCAGCTCCGGAACAGGGGGAGTCTCTCGGGAGCAGTACTTC. Full variable domain (remainder filled in from reference TRBV5-4 and TRBJ2-7): ETGVTQSPTHLIKTRGQQVTLRCSSQSGHNTVSWYQQALGQGPQFIFQYYREEENGRGNFPPRFSGLQFPNYSSELNVNALELDDSALYLCASSSGTGGVSREQYFGPGTRLTVT.

This clonotype has only a few counts. V usage is TRBV20-1 and J usage is TRBJ1-4; 8 nucleotides agree with TRBD1. Germline lookup yields CDR1 DFQATT and CDR2 SNEGSKA (reference sequence). This CDR3 region has 14 residues. Trimming cost V 1 base and J 4 bases; bases outside gene matches: 2. The CDR3 spells CSARAGQDNEKLFF. The CDR3 nucleotides are TGCAGTGCTAGAGCGGGACAGGATAATGAAAAACTGTTTTTT.

This clonotype has at least ten counts. J is TRBJ2-1 and V is TRBV28; 10 nucleotides agree with TRBD2. Germline CDR1 MDHEN, CDR2 SYDVKM. V lost 4 bases and J lost 8; bases outside the gene matches: 14. CDR3 length: 17 residues. The CDR3 DNA follows: TGTGCCAGCAGTTCTCTCAGTAGCGGGAGGACTCCACATGAGCAGTTCTTC. This encodes CASSSLSSGRTPHEQFF.

This clonotype has a count of ten or more. The J gene is TRBJ2-2, the V gene TRBV3-1; D not certain. The CDR3 is 14 amino acids. Trimming pared 4 bases from V and 6 bases from J, leaving 12 bases between. Germline V gene data show CDR1 as LGHDT and CDR2 as YNNKEL (reference sequence). CDR3 in amino acids: CASSPDKRPGELFF. The CDR3 DNA sequence: TGTGCCAGCAGCCCCGATAAGCGACCCGGGGAGCTGTTTTTT.

This clonotype has a handful of counts. This sequence joins TRBV12-3 or TRBV12-4 and TRBJ1-6, with D perhaps matching TRBD1 (5 bases). V shed 5 bases and J shed 10 bases, with 15 bases lying between them. CDR3 length: 14 amino acids. DNA of the CDR3: TGTGCCAGCAGTCCCCGTGGGGGTGAGTCACCCCTCCACTTT. Translated, it gives CASSPRGGESPLHF.

This clonotype was picked up a small number of times. The chain employs TRBV2 and TRBJ1-1, with D unresolved. V dropped 8 bases and J dropped 1 base, with 8 bases sitting between them. CDR3 length equals 12 residues. From germline, CDR1 is SNHLY and CDR2 FYNNEI. CDR3 protein: CASLKGNTEAFF. For the CDR3, the DNA is TGTGCCAGCTTAAAAGGGAACACTGAAGCTTTCTTT.

The rearrangement joins TRBV5-6 to TRBJ2-3; a weak D match, TRBD2 (7 bases). CDR1 SGHDT and CDR2 YYEEEE come from the germline V gene. The CDR3 extends over 14 amino acids. V was trimmed by 6 bases and J by 6 bases, leaving 17 bases between them. Here the CDR3 DNA reads TGTGCCAGCAAGGAGGGGGGGCTTTCGGATACGCAGTATTTT. Amino acid sequence: CASKEGGLSDTQYF.

As to this clonotype: At one end the junction does not follow the germline gene, possibly because of a read error. The chain uses TRBV7-9 and TRBJ1-2, with D perhaps matching TRBD1 (5 bases). Germline V CDR1 and CDR2: SEHNR, FQNEAQ (reference sequence). The CDR3 sequence is 14 residues long. The CDR3 DNA reads as TGTGCCAGCAGATCAATCAGGGCAAGTGAGCTCCCCTACTTC. It translates to CASRSIRASELPYF.

The J gene is TRBJ2-3, the V gene TRBV5-1, with D possibly matching TRBD1 (6 bases). V lost 4 bases to trimming and J lost 4 bases, with 13 bases between them. CDR3 length: 14 residues. Germline CDR1 reads SGHRS; CDR2 reads YFSETQ. CDR3 amino acids: CASSPLQGSDTQYF. CDR3 in DNA: TGCGCCAGCAGCCCCCTCCAGGGGTCAGATACGCAGTATTTT.

At least ten counts were recorded for this clonotype. The chain recombines TRBV2 with TRBJ2-3, with D unresolved. This CDR3 contains 13 residues. Germline V lookup: CDR1 SNHLY, CDR2 FYNNEI. V was clipped by 7 bases and J by 0 bases, with 8 bases between them. The CDR3 bases are TGTGCCAGCAAGGCGGACAGCACAGATACGCAGTATTTT. Its protein is CASKADSTDTQYF. Using reference TRBV2 and TRBJ2-3 for the parts outside the CDR3, the full variable domain is EPEVTQTPSHQVTQMGQEVILRCVPISNHLYFYWYRQILGQKVEFLVSFYNNEISEKSEIFDDQFSVERPDGSNFTLKIRSTKLEDSAMYFCASKADSTDTQYFGPGTRLTVL.

This clonotype was seen at least ten times. The chain links TRBV4-1 to TRBJ1-1; possibly TRBD1 for D (5 bases). The CDR3 is 13 residues long. Trimming cost V 1 base and J 7 bases, with 10 bases left between them. Germline V CDR1 and CDR2: MGHRA, YSYEKL. The CDR3 sequence is CASSQASGGEAFF. The CDR3 region has the DNA TGCGCCAGCAGCCAAGCGAGCGGGGGTGAAGCTTTCTTT.

This clonotype was observed a few times. This chain uses TRBV24-1 with TRBJ1-1; no reliable D call. The CDR3 has 12 amino acids. V lost 3 bases, J lost 8 bases, and 9 bases lay in between. In germline, CDR1 is KGHDR, CDR2 SFDVKD. In nucleotides, the CDR3 is TGTGCCACCAGTGATGGGGTTTTGGAAGCTTTCTTT. Translated: CATSDGVLEAFF.

Many counts were recorded for this clonotype. The V and J genes are TRBV29-1 and TRBJ2-2, with TRBD2 matching 7 bases. This CDR3 spans 15 amino acids. V lost 4 bases, J lost 2 bases, and 7 bases stayed unmatched. Germline CDR1 is SQVTM and CDR2 is ANQGSEA. The CDR3 coding sequence is TGCAGCGTTGCTTGGAGCGGGATCAACACCGGGGAGCTGTTTTTT. It codes for CSVAWSGINTGELFF.

The CDR3 nucleotides read TGTGCCAGCAGCTTACCCCCGGGACTAGCGGGAGCAGAGCAGTTCTTC. Translation gives CASSLPPGLAGAEQFF. V is TRBV7-7 and J is TRBJ2-1, with TRBD2 matching over 14 bases. The CDR3 extends over 16 amino acids. The germline gives CDR1 SSHAT, CDR2 FNYEAQ (reference sequence). Germline trimming cut 2 bases from V and 10 bases from J; bases unmatched to any gene: 7.

This clonotype was detected a few times. The CDR3 bases are TGTGCCAGCCGGACAGGCACCCTCCTTAGCGGGGAGCTGTTTTTT. Translated: CASRTGTLLSGELFF. The genes are TRBV6-1 and TRBJ2-2, with TRBD1 matching 7 bases. The CDR3 runs 15 residues. With V trimmed by 8 bases and J by 7 bases, 13 bases remained unmatched. Germline V gene data show CDR1 as MNHNS and CDR2 as SASEGT.

The rearrangement uses TRBV20-1 and TRBJ2-2, with 9 bases that match TRBD1. This CDR3 region has 15 residues. Germline lookup yields CDR1 DFQATT and CDR2 SNEGSKA (reference sequence). The trim removed 0 bases at V and 5 bases at J, leaving 4 bases unmatched. The CDR3 loop is CSARDPGTGTGELFF. The CDR3 region has the DNA TGCAGTGCTAGAGATCCCGGGACAGGGACCGGGGAGCTGTTTTTT.

This clonotype was recorded many times. The chain recombines TRBV12-3 or TRBV12-4 with TRBJ1-1; 8 bases are shared with TRBD1. The CDR3 is 14 amino acids. The V and J ends lost 5 bases and 6 bases, in that order; junction bases with no gene match: 8. Here the CDR3 DNA reads TGTGCCAGCAGTACCCAGGGGGCGCTTTCTGAAGCTTTCTTT. This sequence encodes CASSTQGALSEAFF.

The chain links TRBV6-9 to TRBJ2-7; 10 bases fit TRBD2. From germline, CDR1 is MNHGY and CDR2 SVAAGI. The V and J ends lost 5 bases and 0 bases, in that order; junction bases with no gene match: 7. This CDR3 region has 16 residues. The CDR3 nucleotides read TGTGCCAGCAGTCAAAGGGGGACTAGCGTCTCCTACGAGCAGTACGTC. This codes for CASSQRGTSVSYEQYV.

This clonotype was recorded a few times. The chain couples TRBV20-1 to TRBJ1-4, with D possibly TRBD1 on 6 matching bases. V was pared by 0 bases and J by 4 bases, with 6 bases between. Germline CDR1 DFQATT, CDR2 SNEGSKA (reference sequence). This CDR3 contains 13 residues. The CDR3 sequence: CSAREQGNEKLFF. CDR3 coding DNA: TGCAGTGCTAGAGAACAGGGTAATGAAAAACTGTTTTTT.